The entry below describes one T cell receptor beta chain. Its antigen is undetermined. The data are from a study of OX40 agonist ivuxolimab in advanced cancers. The table came from immunoSEQ multiplex PCR; TCRdb's copy has only in-frame clones and leaves some out. Of 60,000 to 75,000 clones detected, about 91% appear once; the ten largest clones hold 0.85% to 1%. CDR3 length: 18 residues. Germline V gene sequence: CDR1 SGHVS, CDR2 FNYEAQ. The V gene end was trimmed by 4 bases and the J gene end by 7 bases; junction bases not matched to a gene: 10. Study outcomes and limitations: Compared with CD4+, CD8+ T cells on average had more expanded clones.

The specimen comprised CD4+ or CD8+ T cells sorted from blood, sampled in a trial of the OX40 agonist ivuxolimab. The J gene is TRBJ2-1, the V gene TRBV7-6, with 16 nucleotides matching TRBD2. This TCR derives from an adult with an advanced solid tumor such as melanoma, head and neck, liver or kidney cancer. The CDR3 is CASSSFGTSGGAGNEQFF. CDR3 in DNA: TGTGCCAGCAGCTCATTTGGGACTAGCGGGGGGGCTGGTAATGAGCAGTTCTTC.